The T cell receptor (beta chain) under discussion was sequenced for a study of blood T cell repertoires in COVID-19. On the study more broadly: Specimens from acute and convalescent COVID-19 originated in the United States, Italy and Spain.

A Seattle source enrolled patients during active infection and followed them longitudinally. From germline, CDR1 is SQVTM and CDR2 ANQGSEA. The CDR3 is made up of 14 amino acids. V was pared by 4 bases and J by 4 bases, with 4 bases of the junction left unmatched. In the original processing: Amplification with reference gene primers provided the estimates of nucleated cell counts. Repertoires were generated with immunoSEQ multiplex PCR, while TCRdb's copy carries only in-frame clones and drops some. V, J and clone size reflect that table, while D and trimming were determined from the DNA. The sample records 270,000 or so clones, roughly 84% being singletons.

The genes are TRBV29-1 and TRBJ2-2; the match to TRBD2 covers 9 bases. The TCR was taken from a human donor with COVID-19, enrolled during active disease. The donor label of this sample is uncertain. What was sequenced was peripheral blood. As DNA, the CDR3 is TGCAGCGTTGTAGCGGGAGTTCGCACCGGGGAGCTGTTTTTT. This sequence encodes CSVVAGVRTGELFF.